This record looks at one T cell receptor (beta chain) sequence and its context. A junction boundary mismatches the germline segment, possibly from a read error. Germline V gene sequence: CDR1 SSHAT, CDR2 FNYEAQ (reference sequence). The CDR3 has 13 residues. The data stem from a study of T cell changes during pregnancy in multiple sclerosis. Profiling relied on immunoSEQ multiplex PCR, and the TCRdb table lists in-frame clones only, not all of them. The repertoire has tens of thousands of clones, roughly nine tenths of them found once; the top ten carry 0.7% to 1%. The V call is TRBV7-7, the J call TRBJ2-7, with 7 positions matching TRBD1. The TCR sequence derives from a female donor with multiple sclerosis, enrolled in a pregnancy study. The starting material was CD4+ T cells from peripheral blood mononuclear cells, obtained before pregnancy. CDR3 DNA: TGTGCTAGCAGCCCGAACAGGGGCCACGAGCAGTACTTC. Its protein is CASSPNRGHEQYF. The variable domain in full, with the rest retrieved from reference TRBV7-7 and TRBJ2-7, is GAGVSQSPRYKVTKRGQDVTLRCDPISSHATLYWYQQALGQGPEFLTYFNYEAQPDKSGLPSDRFSAERPEGSISTLTIQRTEQRDSAMYRCASSPNRGHEQYFGPGTRLTVT.